This T cell receptor (beta chain) emerged from a study of cytomegalovirus exposure and HLA in healthy donors. Findings of the study overall: Across HLA loci, a later analysis found differing TCR association rates, with DRB1 most and HLA-C fewest. Within a later analysis, the majority of CMV-associated TCR beta chains appeared HLA-restricted.

A multiplex PCR was run with 60 Vbeta primers and 13 Jbeta primers. TCRdb's table, derived via immunoSEQ multiplex PCR, lists solely in-frame clones and lacks some. The data contain 160,000 or so clones, 80% to 85% of them seen just once; the ten biggest clones take up under 2%. In nominal health when sampled, donors likely had unrecorded immune exposures nonetheless. The V segment lost 5 bases and the J segment 2 bases; nucleotides outside the gene matches: 13. Germline CDR1 SGHNT, CDR2 YYREEE (reference sequence). The CDR3 loop spans 17 amino acids. A remark on this clone: Its antigen remains unidentified.

The rearrangement joins TRBV5-4 to TRBJ2-7; 10 positions match TRBD2. This clonotype originated in a woman aged 18-30 years in good health and CMV-seronegative. The sample comprised PBMCs. The CDR3 DNA follows: TGTGCCAGCAGTCTACCCCCCGGTCTAGCGGGGGCCTACGAGCAGTACTTC. It codes for CASSLPPGLAGAYEQYF.